Sequencing of this T cell receptor beta chain was carried out in a study of blood T cell repertoires in COVID-19. Study context: Sample material is recorded as cDNA or gDNA derived from T cells, B-cell-depleted T cells, or PBMCs.

The CDR3 consists of 13 residues. V gave up 3 bases and J gave up 4 bases, with 6 bases separating them. Germline V gene data show CDR1 as LGHDT and CDR2 as YNNKEL (reference sequence). As originally analysed: From reference gene primer amplification, estimates of nucleated cell counts were derived. Measured with immunoSEQ multiplex PCR; TCRdb has only the in-frame clones, and not every one. V, J and clone size reflect that table, while D and trimming were determined from the DNA. The data contain more than 250,000 clones, 87% of them singletons. The V call is TRBV3-1 (or the pseudogene TRBV3-2), the J call TRBJ2-2; the D gene is possibly TRBD1 (5 bases). This clonotype was obtained from a man aged 50-59 years with active or convalescent COVID-19. The sequencing sample was made of peripheral blood. The CDR3 nucleotides read TGTGCCAGCAGCCAGACAGTCACCGGGGAGCTGTTTTTT. Protein sequence: CASSQTVTGELFF.